The TCR beta chain under discussion was sequenced for a study of blood T cell repertoires in COVID-19. The CDR3 runs 15 residues. Looked up from germline, CDR1 is SGHRS and CDR2 is YFSETQ. On this clone: One junction end does not reproduce the germline sequence, and a read error may be involved.

Data came from immunoSEQ multiplex PCR; TCRdb stores just in-frame clones and leaves some out. The sample holds about 480,000 clones, around nine tenths seen once. The TCR comes from a woman in her 40s who had recovered from COVID-19. Input material: PBMCs or T cells enriched from blood (not recorded which). The gene calls are TRBV5-1 and TRBJ1-6, with 7 bases lining up with TRBD1. Here the CDR3 DNA reads TGCGCCAGCAGCGGACCGACAGGGAATAATTCACCCTTCCACTTT. Translation gives CASSGPTGNNSPFHF.